The present TCR beta chain was sequenced within a study of CXCR3-negative and CXCR3-positive naive CD8 T cells. CDR3 size: 14 residues. CDR1 SQVTM and CDR2 ANQGSEA come from the germline V gene. 5' RACE that incorporated UMI labels was used to prepare the TRB cDNA libraries. One entry per CDR3 protein, without DNA, is what TCRdb gives after re-calling the 5' RACE reads. This sample contains 69,000 or so distinct CDR3 sequences. Identification of naive CD8+ T cells rested on CD45RO-CCR7+CD27+CD95- status. The sequencing sample was made of naive CXCR3- CD8+ T cells from blood. Subset: CD45RO-CCR7+CD27+CD95- naive CD8+ T cells lacking CXCR3 (TNR3-). This TCR was recovered from a human donor in good health. Some clones in this sample may be carry-over from other donors' samples. The chain recombines TRBV29-1 with TRBJ2-2; TCRdb lists TRBD2, though no DNA is available to test this call. The CDR3 sequence: CSASSGSPTGELFF.